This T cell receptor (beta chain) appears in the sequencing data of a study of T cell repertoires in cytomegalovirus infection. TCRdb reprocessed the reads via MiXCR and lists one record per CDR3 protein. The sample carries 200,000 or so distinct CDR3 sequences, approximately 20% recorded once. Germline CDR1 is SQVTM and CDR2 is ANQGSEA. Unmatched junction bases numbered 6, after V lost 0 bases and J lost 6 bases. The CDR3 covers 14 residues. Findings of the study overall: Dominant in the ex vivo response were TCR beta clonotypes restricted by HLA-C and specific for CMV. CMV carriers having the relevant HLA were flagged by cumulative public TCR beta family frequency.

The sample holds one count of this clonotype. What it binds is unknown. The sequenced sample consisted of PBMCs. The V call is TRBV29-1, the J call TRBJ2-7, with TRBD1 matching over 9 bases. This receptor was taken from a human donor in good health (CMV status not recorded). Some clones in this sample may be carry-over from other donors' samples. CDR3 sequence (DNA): TGCAGCGTTGAAGATACGTACAGGGGGCTCGAGCAGTACTTC. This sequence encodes CSVEDTYRGLEQYF.